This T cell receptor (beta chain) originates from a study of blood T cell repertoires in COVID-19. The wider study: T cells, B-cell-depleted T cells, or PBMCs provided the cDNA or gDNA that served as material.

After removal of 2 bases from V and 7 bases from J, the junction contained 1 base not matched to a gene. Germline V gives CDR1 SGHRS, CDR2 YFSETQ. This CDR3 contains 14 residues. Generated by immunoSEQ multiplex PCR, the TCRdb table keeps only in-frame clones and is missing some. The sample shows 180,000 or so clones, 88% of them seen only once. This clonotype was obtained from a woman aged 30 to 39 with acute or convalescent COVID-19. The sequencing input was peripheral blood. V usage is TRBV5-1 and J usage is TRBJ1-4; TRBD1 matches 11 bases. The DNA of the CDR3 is TGCGCCAGCAGCTTTGGGACAGGGGGTGAAAAACTGTTTTTT. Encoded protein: CASSFGTGGEKLFF.